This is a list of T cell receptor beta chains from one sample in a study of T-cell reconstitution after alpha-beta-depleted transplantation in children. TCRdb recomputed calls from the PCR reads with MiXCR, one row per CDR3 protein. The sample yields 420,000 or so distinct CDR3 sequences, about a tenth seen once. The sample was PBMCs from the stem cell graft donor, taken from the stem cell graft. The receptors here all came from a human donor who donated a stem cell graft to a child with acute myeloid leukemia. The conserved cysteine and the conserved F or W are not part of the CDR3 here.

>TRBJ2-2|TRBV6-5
ASSYRVDRTGELF
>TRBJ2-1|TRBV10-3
AISVIRHNEQF
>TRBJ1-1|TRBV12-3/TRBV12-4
ASSPRDSENTEAF
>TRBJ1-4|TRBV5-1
ASSSNGAGEKLF
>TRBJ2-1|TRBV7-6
ASSPPGLAGGSNEQF
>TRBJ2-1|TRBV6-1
ASSVGGDEQF
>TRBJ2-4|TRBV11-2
ASSLGPGSGRVGAKNIQY
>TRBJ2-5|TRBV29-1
SVEGPSRETQY
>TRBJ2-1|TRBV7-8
ASRKNREQF
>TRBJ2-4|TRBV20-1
SAREEEGWANIQY
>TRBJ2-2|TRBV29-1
SVEARNSGELF
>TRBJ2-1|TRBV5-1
ASTPSGGRASYNEQF
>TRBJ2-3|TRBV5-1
ASSLDAAGGDTQY
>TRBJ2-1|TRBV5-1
ASSLVSGYNEQF
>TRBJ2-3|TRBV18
ASSPLLADTQY
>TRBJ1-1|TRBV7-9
ASSLGETGANTEAF
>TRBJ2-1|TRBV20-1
RVLAGGSSYNEQF
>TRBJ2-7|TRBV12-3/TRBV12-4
ASSSQGAGGPYEQY
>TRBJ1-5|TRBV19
ASSIETLTGNLPQH
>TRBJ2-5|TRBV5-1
ASRFGRETQY
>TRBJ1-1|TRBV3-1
ASSRQGWDAF
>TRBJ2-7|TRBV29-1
SVLVTISYEQY
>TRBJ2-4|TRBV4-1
ASSQEGAGPTKNIQY
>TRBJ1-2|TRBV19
ASKDRSGLGGYT
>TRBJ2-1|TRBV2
ASSGLAYNEQF
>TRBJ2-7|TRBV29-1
SVVPGGPSYEQY
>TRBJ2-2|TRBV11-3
ASSRTLDGELF